The present entry profiles one T cell receptor beta chain with its context. The CDR3 is made up of 14 amino acids. The germline gives CDR1 MNHEY, CDR2 SMNVEV (reference sequence). The V gene lost 10 bases and the J gene lost 0 bases, with 13 bases spanning the gap. The data stem from a study of blood T cells in healthy people across ages. As for the study in general: Template switching captured about one barcoded beta molecule per two T cells.

The use of a sample-barcoded 5' primer and a J-beta primer mix characterized a second PCR of about 7 to 12 cycles. A single record per CDR3 protein comes from TCRdb applying MiXCR to the 5' RACE reads. Among about 1.1 million distinct CDR3 sequences, less than 45% were seen once, and the ten largest hold around 12%. The receptor was derived from a man aged 18 to 30 in good health. V is TRBV27 and J is TRBJ2-1; D unresolved. The specimen was blood. The CDR3 nucleotides read TGTGCCACAACGCCCGATAGCTCCTACAATGAGCAGTTCTTC. It specifies CATTPDSSYNEQFF.